These 11 T cell receptor beta chains share one sample of origin, sequenced in a study of blood T cells in healthy people across ages. With a J-beta primer mix and a sample-barcoded 5' primer, a second PCR ran about 6 to 11 cycles. TCRdb redid the calling of the 5' RACE reads with MiXCR, one entry per CDR3 protein. Found here are 1,500,000 or so distinct CDR3 sequences, 59% of them singletons; the top ten hold 5.5% to 8%. Source material: blood. These receptors all come from a man aged 18 to 30 in good health.

Turning to this clonotype: One junction end disagrees with the germline gene, perhaps due to a read error. The V and J genes are TRBV5-1 and TRBJ1-4; a possible D gene is TRBD1 (6 bases). The CDR3 sequence is 18 residues long. Germline loops: CDR1 SGHRS, CDR2 YFSETQ. The CDR3 bases are TGCGCCAGCAGCCCACGCTATACCGGGACAACCCTTAATAAAAAACTGTTTTTT. Translation: CASSPRYTGTTLNKKLFF.

This chain joins TRBV15 and TRBJ2-1; the D is unclear. Germline V gene sequence: CDR1 LNHNV, CDR2 YYDKDF (reference sequence). This CDR3 contains 14 residues. Between the trimmed V and J ends, which lost 1 base and 6 bases, there was a span of 10 bases. The DNA for the CDR3 is TGTGCCACCAGCAGAGGGAAGGGTGGCAATGAGCAGTTCTTC. This gives the protein CATSRGKGGNEQFF.

The rearrangement links TRBV12-5 to TRBJ2-1; D possibly corresponds to TRBD1 (5 bases). This CDR3 contains 12 residues. Germline V lookup: CDR1 LGHNT, CDR2 FRNRAP. Deletions cut 11 bases from V and 4 bases from J, with 12 bases between. CDR3 coding DNA: TGTGCTGGACACGACGGATACAATGAGCAGTTCTTC. This gives the protein CAGHDGYNEQFF.

This clonotype was recorded only once. The rearrangement links TRBV6-2 or TRBV6-3 to TRBJ2-1, with TRBD2 matching 9 bases. V dropped 6 bases and J dropped 2; count of bases not matched to a gene: 2. The CDR3 spans 14 residues. Germline CDR1 is MNHEY and CDR2 is SVGEGT. For the CDR3, the DNA is TGTGCCAGCAGGAGCGGGGGGCCCTACAATGAGCAGTTCTTC. Translated, it gives CASRSGGPYNEQFF.

This rearrangement joins TRBV24-1 to TRBJ2-1; 11 positions match TRBD2. The length of the CDR3 is 14 residues. Per the germline V gene, CDR1 is KGHDR and CDR2 is SFDVKD. Trimming at V came to 5 bases and at J to 7 bases, leaving 3 bases not matched to a gene. The CDR3 region has the DNA TGTGCCACCAGTGCCGGGACTAGCGGTAATGAGCAGTTCTTC. Its translation is CATSAGTSGNEQFF.

J is TRBJ1-1 and V is TRBV4-3, with no clear D. V shed 0 bases and J shed 11 bases, with 19 bases lying between them. Germline CDR1 and CDR2: LGHNA and YSLEER. The length of the CDR3 is 15 residues. In DNA form, the CDR3 reads TGCGCCAGCAGCCAAGAGATCGCATTGAACACTGGGGCTTTCTTT. It encodes CASSQEIALNTGAFF.

V and J are TRBV28 and TRBJ2-3, with D unclear. The CDR3 runs 13 residues. V lost 7 bases to trimming and J lost 6 bases, with 14 bases between them. Germline CDR1 reads MDHEN; CDR2 reads SYDVKM. The CDR3 sequence is CASNLLQWDTQYF. CDR3 DNA sequence: TGTGCCAGCAATCTCCTACAGTGGGATACGCAGTATTTT.

The chain combines TRBV6-1 with TRBJ2-7, with 7 positions matching TRBD1. Per germline, CDR1 MNHNS and CDR2 SASEGT. CDR3 length: 17 residues. After removal of 8 bases from V and 3 bases from J, the junction contained 19 bases not matched to a gene. In DNA, the CDR3 is TGTGCCAGCGGACTTCCTAAAGGGGCAGGGGGTTTCTACGAGCAGTACTTC. Residues: CASGLPKGAGGFYEQYF.

The chain carries TRBV10-3 and TRBJ1-2; TRBD1 might be the D (5 bases). V lost 5 bases, J lost 6 bases, and 10 bases lay in between. The CDR3 totals 12 residues. CDR1 is ENHRY and CDR2 is SYGVKD in the germline V gene. CDR3 sequence (DNA): TGTGCCATCAGTCCCGGGGGGGATGGCTACACCTTC. The encoded protein is CAISPGGDGYTF.

The chain recombines TRBV20-1 with TRBJ2-4; TRBD2 matches at 9 bases. Judging by the DNA end, TRBJ2-5 fits better; the J call may be wrong. The germline V gene has CDR1 DFQATT and CDR2 SNEGSKA (reference sequence). The CDR3 covers 15 residues. CDR3 amino acids: CSANPLAGSHGTQYF. CDR3 sequence (DNA): TGCAGTGCTAATCCGCTAGCGGGGAGTCACGGGACCCAGTACTTC.

This clonotype was seen a few times. V gene TRBV15 combines with J gene TRBJ2-1; D is undetermined. V was shortened by 0 bases and J by 6 bases, with 6 bases between the two germline ends. The CDR3 consists of 13 residues. Germline lookup yields CDR1 LNHNV and CDR2 YYDKDF (reference sequence). The CDR3 is CATSREPINEQFF. The CDR3 DNA sequence: TGTGCCACCAGCAGAGAACCGATCAATGAGCAGTTCTTC.